Described below is a single TCR beta chain sequence and its context. Random hexamers primed reverse transcription of about 0.45 to 1 ug RNA. TCRdb re-derived calls from the immunoSEQ multiplex PCR reads in MiXCR, one entry per CDR3 protein. Among about 240,000 distinct CDR3 sequences listed, 96% were seen once. The data belong to a study of CD8 T cells in Susac syndrome. This clonotype was sampled from a human donor with Susac syndrome. Sequencing was carried out using CD4+ T cells from PBMCs.

The CDR3 DNA follows: TGTGCCAGCAGCGTATTTCAAGCTGCTAGCACAGATACGCAGTATTTT. This encodes CASSVFQAASTDTQYF. J is TRBJ2-3 and V is TRBV9; D is undetermined. The CDR3 totals 16 residues. CDR1 and CDR2 from the germline V gene are SGDLS and YYNGEE. With 1 base removed from V and 0 bases from J, the gap between germline ends came to 12 bases. The full variable domain, in which reference TRBV9 and TRBJ2-3 provide the parts outside the CDR3, is DSGVTQTPKHLITATGQRVTLRCSPRSGDLSVYWYQQSLDQGLQFLIQYYNGEERAKGNILERFSAQQFPDLHSELNLSSLELGDSALYFCASSVFQAASTDTQYFGPGTRLTVL.